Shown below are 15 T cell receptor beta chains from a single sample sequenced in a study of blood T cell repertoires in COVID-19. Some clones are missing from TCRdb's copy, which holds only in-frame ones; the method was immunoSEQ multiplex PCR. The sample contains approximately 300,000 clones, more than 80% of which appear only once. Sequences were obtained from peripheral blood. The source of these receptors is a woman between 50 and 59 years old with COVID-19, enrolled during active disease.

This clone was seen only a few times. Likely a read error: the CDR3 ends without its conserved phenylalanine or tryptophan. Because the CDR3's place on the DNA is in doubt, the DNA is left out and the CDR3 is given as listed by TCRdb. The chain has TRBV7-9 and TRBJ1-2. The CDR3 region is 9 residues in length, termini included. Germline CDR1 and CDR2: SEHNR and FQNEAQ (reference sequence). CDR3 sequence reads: CASSPNLFD.

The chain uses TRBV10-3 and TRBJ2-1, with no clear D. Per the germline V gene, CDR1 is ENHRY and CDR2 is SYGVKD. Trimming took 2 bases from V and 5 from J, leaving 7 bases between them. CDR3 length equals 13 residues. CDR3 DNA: TGTGCCATCAGTGAGCTACAGAACAATGAGCAGTTCTTC. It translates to CAISELQNNEQFF.

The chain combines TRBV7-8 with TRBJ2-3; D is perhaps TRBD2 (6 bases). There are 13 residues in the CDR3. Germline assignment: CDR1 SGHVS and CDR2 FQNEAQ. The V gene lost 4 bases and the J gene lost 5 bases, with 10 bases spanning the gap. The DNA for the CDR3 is TGTGCCAGCAGCTGGCGGGAAGTAGATACGCAGTATTTT. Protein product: CASSWREVDTQYF.

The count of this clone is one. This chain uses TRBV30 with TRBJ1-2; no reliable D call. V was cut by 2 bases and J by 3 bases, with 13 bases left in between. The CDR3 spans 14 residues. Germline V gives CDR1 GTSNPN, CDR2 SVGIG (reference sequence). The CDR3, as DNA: TGTGCCTGGAGTTTATCAGGATTTTACTATGGCTACACCTTC. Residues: CAWSLSGFYYGYTF.

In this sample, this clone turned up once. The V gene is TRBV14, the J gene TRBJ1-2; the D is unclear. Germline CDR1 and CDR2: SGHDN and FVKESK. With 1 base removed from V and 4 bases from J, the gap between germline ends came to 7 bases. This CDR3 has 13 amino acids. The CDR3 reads CASSQGNSYGYTF. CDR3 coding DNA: TGTGCCAGCAGCCAAGGAAACAGCTATGGCTACACCTTC.

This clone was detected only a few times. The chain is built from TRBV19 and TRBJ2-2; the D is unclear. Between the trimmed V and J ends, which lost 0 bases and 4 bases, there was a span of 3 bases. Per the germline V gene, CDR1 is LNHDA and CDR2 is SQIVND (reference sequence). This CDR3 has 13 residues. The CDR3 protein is CASSIDITGELFF. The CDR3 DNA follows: TGTGCCAGTAGTATAGACATCACCGGGGAGCTGTTTTTT.

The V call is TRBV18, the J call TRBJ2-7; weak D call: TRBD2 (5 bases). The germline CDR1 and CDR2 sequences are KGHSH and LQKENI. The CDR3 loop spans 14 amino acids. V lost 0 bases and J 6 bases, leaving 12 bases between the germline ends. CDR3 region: CASSPPEGGREQYF. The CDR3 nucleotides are TGTGCCAGCTCACCACCGGAAGGAGGACGCGAGCAGTACTTC.

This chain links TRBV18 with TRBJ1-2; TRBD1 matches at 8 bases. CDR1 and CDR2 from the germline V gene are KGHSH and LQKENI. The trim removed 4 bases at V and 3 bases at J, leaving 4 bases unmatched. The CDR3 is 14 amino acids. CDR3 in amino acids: CASSLGQGDYGYTF. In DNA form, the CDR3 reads TGTGCCAGCTCACTCGGACAGGGTGACTATGGCTACACCTTC.

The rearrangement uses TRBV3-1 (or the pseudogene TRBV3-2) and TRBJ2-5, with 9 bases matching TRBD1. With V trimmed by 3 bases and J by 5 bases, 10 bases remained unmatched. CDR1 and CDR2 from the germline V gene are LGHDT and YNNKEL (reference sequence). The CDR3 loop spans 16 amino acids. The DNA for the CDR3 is TGTGCCAGCAGCCACGAGGACAGGGGCGTGGTCGAGACCCAGTACTTC. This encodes CASSHEDRGVVETQYF.

The CDR3 region is CASRETGSNQPQHF. CDR3 DNA sequence: TGTGCCAGCAGGGAGACAGGATCAAATCAGCCCCAGCATTTT. The J gene is TRBJ1-5, the V gene TRBV6-5; D possibly corresponds to TRBD1 (6 bases). CDR1 is MNHEY, CDR2 SVGAGI, per germline. The CDR3 sequence is 14 residues long. Trimming took off 6 bases at V and 4 bases at J, with 13 bases between the two ends.

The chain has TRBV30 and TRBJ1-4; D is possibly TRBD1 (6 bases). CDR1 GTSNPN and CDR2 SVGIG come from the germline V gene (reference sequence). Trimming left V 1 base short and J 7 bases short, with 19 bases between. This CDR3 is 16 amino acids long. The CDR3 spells CAWSARGAPVGEKLFF. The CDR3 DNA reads TGTGCCTGGAGTGCCCGGGGGGCGCCTGTTGGTGAAAAACTGTTTTTT.

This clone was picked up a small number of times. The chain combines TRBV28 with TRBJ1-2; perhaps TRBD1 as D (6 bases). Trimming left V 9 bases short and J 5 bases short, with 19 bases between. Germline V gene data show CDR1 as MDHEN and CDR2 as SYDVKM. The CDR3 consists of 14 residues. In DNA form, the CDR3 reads TGTGCCAGTTTACTGGGGGGGGCAGGGTATGGCTACACCTTC. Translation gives CASLLGGAGYGYTF.

This CDR3 is CASSEVRTGANIQYF. The CDR3 DNA reads as TGTGCCAGCAGTGAAGTGCGGACAGGGGCGAACATTCAGTACTTC. V and J are TRBV2 and TRBJ2-4; 9 bases align to TRBD1. Germline CDR1 reads SNHLY; CDR2 reads FYNNEI. The CDR3 runs 15 residues. Losses at the gene ends were 1 base for V and 7 bases for J; bases not matched to a gene: 5.

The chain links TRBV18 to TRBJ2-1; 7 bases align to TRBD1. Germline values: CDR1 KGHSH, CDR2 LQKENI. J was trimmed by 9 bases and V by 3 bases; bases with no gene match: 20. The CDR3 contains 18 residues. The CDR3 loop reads CASSPLRAGGVLRSEQFF. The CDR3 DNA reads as TGTGCCAGCTCACCCCTCAGGGCAGGGGGTGTCTTACGGAGTGAGCAGTTCTTC.

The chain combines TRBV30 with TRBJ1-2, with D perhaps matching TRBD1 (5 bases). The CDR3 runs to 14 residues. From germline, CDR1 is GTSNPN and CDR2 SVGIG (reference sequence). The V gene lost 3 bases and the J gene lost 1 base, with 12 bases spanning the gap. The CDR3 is CAWSRQRINYGYTF. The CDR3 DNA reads TGTGCCTGGAGCCGACAGAGAATTAACTATGGCTACACCTTC.